These T cell receptor beta chains were read from a single sample in a study of identical twins. TCRdb recomputed calls from the 5' RACE reads with MiXCR, one row per CDR3 protein. The sample consists of 470,000 or so distinct CDR3 sequences, roughly a quarter of them appearing once. This sample also appeared in a second study, on T cells expressing NK-cell markers.

The source material was CD4+ T cells sorted from blood. The receptors were gathered from a woman under 30 in good health. Each CDR3 is given with its conserved first and last residue. A D gene is named only where the DNA matches it firmly. Some rows mark clone size as missing; the rest say once, few, many or name a class of expanded clone.

d_gene	j_gene	abundance	v_gene	CDR3nt	CDR3aa
.	TRBJ1-1	few	TRBV20-1	TGCAGTGCTCTGAGCCACACTGAAGCTTTCTTT	CSALSHTEAFF
.	TRBJ1-2	few	TRBV24-1	TGTGCCACCAGTTCCAGGAAGAGCCATGGCTACACCTTC	CATSSRKSHGYTF
TRBD1	TRBJ1-1	.	TRBV6-5	TGTGCCAGCAGTTCCACAGGGGGTAGGAACACTGAAGCTTTCTTT	CASSSTGGRNTEAFF
.	TRBJ1-1	.	TRBV4-3	TGCGCCAGCAGCCAAGAAGTGGCAGGAGGGGGATCTGAAGCTTTCTTT	CASSQEVAGGGSEAFF
.	TRBJ2-5	.	TRBV7-9	TGTGCCAGCAGCTTAGAAGCCCGGACCCAGTACTTC	CASSLEARTQYF
.	TRBJ2-7	.	TRBV9	TGTGCCAGCAGCATGACGGGGAGCTCGCTGTACGAGCAGTACTTC	CASSMTGSSLYEQYF
.	TRBJ2-5	few	TRBV20-1	TGCAGTGCTCCCCCCGGGACGGCCCAAGAGACCCAGTACTTC	CSAPPGTAQETQYF
.	TRBJ1-1	few	TRBV20-1	TGCAGTGCTAGAGATATCCTGAACACTGAAGCTTTCTTT	CSARDILNTEAFF
.	TRBJ2-1	.	TRBV7-2	TGTGCCAGCAGCCTTACCTTAACCCAGGCCTACAATGAGCAGTTCTTC	CASSLTLTQAYNEQFF
.	TRBJ2-7	.	TRBV3-1	TGTGCCATCAACTTGGGGGAAGAGCAGTACTTC	CAINLGEEQYF
TRBD1	TRBJ2-3	.	TRBV5-1	TGCGCCAGCGGTCAGGGGGAGACAAGCACAGATACGCAGTATTTT	CASGQGETSTDTQYF
TRBD1	TRBJ2-1	few	TRBV5-1	TGCGCCAGCAGCTTCGAGACAGGGGTCTACAATGAGCAGTTCTTC	CASSFETGVYNEQFF
TRBD1	TRBJ2-5	.	TRBV19	TGTGCCAGTACCGACAGGGCTAACACCCAAGAGACCCAGTACTTC	CASTDRANTQETQYF
.	TRBJ2-3	few	TRBV20-1	TGCAGTGCTAGAACGACAGATACGCAGTATTTT	CSARTTDTQYF
TRBD1	TRBJ1-1	.	TRBV7-9	TGTGCCAGCAGCCCTGACAGGGGGAAGTACACTGAAGCTTTCTTT	CASSPDRGKYTEAFF
.	TRBJ1-5	few	TRBV15	TGTGCCACCAGCAGAGTCAGGGCTCAGCCCCAGCATTTT	CATSRVRAQPQHF
.	TRBJ2-1	.	TRBV29-1	TGCAGCGTTGCCGGGCGTTGGTCCTACAATGAGCAGTTCTTC	CSVAGRWSYNEQFF
.	TRBJ2-2	.	TRBV12-3/TRBV12-4	TGTGCCAGCAGTTTAGGAACAGATGCCGGGGAGCTGTTTTTT	CASSLGTDAGELFF
TRBD1	TRBJ2-1	few	TRBV5-1	TGCGCCAGCAGCTACGGACAGGACAATGAGCAGTTCTTC	CASSYGQDNEQFF
TRBD2	TRBJ2-3	few	TRBV6-2/TRBV6-3	TGTGCCAGCAGTTACGGTTCCGGGACAGGGGGACTAGCGGGAGGTCGTACGCAGTATTTT	CASSYGSGTGGLAGGRTQYF
.	TRBJ2-1	.	TRBV4-3	TGCGCCAGCAGCCAAGCGCAGGGGAGGAACAATGAGCAGTTCTTC	CASSQAQGRNNEQFF
.	TRBJ1-1	.	TRBV6-5	TGTGCCAGCAGTTACCCTGACGGGGCTGAAGCTTTCTTT	CASSYPDGAEAFF
.	TRBJ2-2	few	TRBV10-3	TGTGCCATCAGTGCCGTCGGGGGACAAACCGGGGAGCTGTTTTTT	CAISAVGGQTGELFF
.	TRBJ2-6	few	TRBV29-1	TGCAGCGTTGAAGTGAATGGGGCCAACGTCCTGACTTTC	CSVEVNGANVLTF
.	TRBJ2-3	.	TRBV10-3	TGTGCCATCAGTACGGGGGACGGCACAGATACGCAGTATTTT	CAISTGDGTDTQYF
.	TRBJ2-7	few	TRBV3-1	TGTGCCAGCAGCCAAGTCACAGCCACCCACGAGCAGTACTTC	CASSQVTATHEQYF
.	TRBJ1-4	few	TRBV3-1	TGTGCCAGCAGCTCCGGAGGTTCACGGCTGTTTTTT	CASSSGGSRLFF
.	TRBJ2-3	.	TRBV7-2	TGTGCCAGCAGTAAGGGCGGGATTCACACAGATACGCAGTATTTT	CASSKGGIHTDTQYF
.	TRBJ2-5	.	TRBV5-1	TGCGCCAGCAGCGGAGGATACTCCGAGACCCAGTACTTC	CASSGGYSETQYF
TRBD2	TRBJ2-7	.	TRBV20-1	TGCAGTGCGCGGGAGAACCCCTACGAGCAGTACTTC	CSARENPYEQYF
TRBD1	TRBJ1-3	few	TRBV10-3	TGTGCCATCAGAACCGGGACAGACTCCTCTGGAAACACCATATATTTT	CAIRTGTDSSGNTIYF
TRBD1	TRBJ2-7	few	TRBV10-1	TGCGCCAGCAGTGAGTCCGGGACAGGTCGCTACGAGCAGTACTTC	CASSESGTGRYEQYF
.	TRBJ2-2	few	TRBV12-3/TRBV12-4	TGTGCCAGTCTCAGGGGCTCCGGGGAGCTGTTTTTT	CASLRGSGELFF
.	TRBJ1-2	few	TRBV5-4	TGTGCCAGCAGCCCAGGACCGATCTATGGCTACACCTTC	CASSPGPIYGYTF
.	TRBJ1-1	.	TRBV27	TGTGCCAGCAGATTGGCAGGGTTAGCTTTCTTT	CASRLAGLAFF
TRBD2	TRBJ2-2	many	TRBV10-3	TGTGCCATCAGGACGACTAGCGGGGGTCGCGGGGAGCTGTTTTTT	CAIRTTSGGRGELFF
TRBD1	TRBJ2-2	.	TRBV4-1	TGCGCCAGCAGCAGAGGGACAGTAGACACCGGGGAGCTGTTTTTT	CASSRGTVDTGELFF
TRBD1	TRBJ2-7	many	TRBV5-1	TGCGCCAGCAGCGGAGGACAGGTTAGCTCCTACGAGCAGTACTTC	CASSGGQVSSYEQYF
.	TRBJ2-7	few	TRBV20-1	TGCAGTGCTAGAGGGCAGACCGAGCAGTACTTC	CSARGQTEQYF
.	TRBJ2-1	.	TRBV19	TGTGCCAGTAACGCTGCGGAGTACAATGAGCAGTTCTTC	CASNAAEYNEQFF
.	TRBJ1-1	many	TRBV12-3/TRBV12-4	TGTGCCAGCAACCTGCGGGGCGACACTGAAGCTTTCTTT	CASNLRGDTEAFF
TRBD2	TRBJ2-3	few	TRBV7-2	TGTGCCAGCAGCCCCCAGACGGGAGGGCGAAATACGCAGTATTTT	CASSPQTGGRNTQYF
TRBD2	TRBJ2-7	.	TRBV9	TGTGCCAGCAGCCCTACTAGCGGTGGCACCTACGAGCAGTACTTC	CASSPTSGGTYEQYF
TRBD2	TRBJ2-1	.	TRBV9	TGTGCCAGCAGCGTAACTAGCGTACCCTCCTACAATGAGCAGTTCTTC	CASSVTSVPSYNEQFF
.	TRBJ1-4	.	TRBV20-1	TGCAGTGCTGCACCGGGTTGGACTAATGAAAAACTGTTTTTT	CSAAPGWTNEKLFF
.	TRBJ2-3	.	TRBV7-2	TGTGCCAGCAGCTTGCGACTGTTAGATACGCAGTATTTT	CASSLRLLDTQYF
TRBD2	TRBJ2-2	.	TRBV12-5	TGTGCTAGTGGTTCGGGGACTAGCGGAGGGGAGCTGTTTTTT	CASGSGTSGGELFF
.	TRBJ2-7	.	TRBV9	TGTGCCAGCAGCGCTCAGGGGGGGGCAGGGGCAACCTACGAGCAGTACTTC	CASSAQGGAGATYEQYF
.	TRBJ2-1	.	TRBV24-1	TGTGCCACCAGTTCTAGCCCAGGCGATGAGCAGTTCTTC	CATSSSPGDEQFF
TRBD1	TRBJ2-7	few	TRBV10-3	TGTGCCATCAGGACCGGGACAGGGTTTTACGAGCAGTACTTC	CAIRTGTGFYEQYF
.	TRBJ2-2	.	TRBV29-1	TGCAGCGTCGAAGCACACCAGAACACCGGGGAGCTGTTTTTT	CSVEAHQNTGELFF
.	TRBJ1-1	many	TRBV5-5	TGTGCCAGCAGCCTTTATGGTATCCCGAACACTGAAGCTTTCTTT	CASSLYGIPNTEAFF
.	TRBJ2-1	many	TRBV11-1	TGTGCCAGCAGCTCTAGGGGCTCCTACAATGAGCAGTTCTTC	CASSSRGSYNEQFF
.	TRBJ2-7	.	TRBV6-1	TGTGCCAGCAGTGGACTAGGCAGGGGGGATTACGAGCAGTACTTC	CASSGLGRGDYEQYF
.	TRBJ1-5	few	TRBV12-3/TRBV12-4	TGTGCCAGCAGTTTGGACGGGTTCAATCAGCCCCAGCATTTT	CASSLDGFNQPQHF
.	TRBJ1-1	.	TRBV19	TGTGCCAGTAGTCGTAGGGGGTTTGAAGCTTTCTTT	CASSRRGFEAFF
.	TRBJ2-7	.	TRBV5-1	TGCGCCAGCAGCGAGGGACACACCTACGAGCAGTACTTC	CASSEGHTYEQYF